This T cell receptor (beta chain) was retrieved from a study of regulatory T cells in long-lasting Graves disease. Overall study findings and caveats: TRBV28 was favored in persistent disease, as were TRBJ1-2 and TRBJ2-5.

Germline lookup yields CDR1 MNHEY and CDR2 SMNVEV (reference sequence). The CDR3 runs 17 residues. The ends lost 10 bases at V and 0 bases at J; junction bases unmatched: 15. Arm-PCR with iRepertoire HTBI primers amplified the CDR3 regions for these TCR beta libraries. Each CDR3 protein is one row after TCRdb ran MiXCR on the multiplex PCR reads. The sample has some 600,000 distinct CDR3 sequences, roughly a sixth seen once. There are a few counts of this clonotype. Its antigen remains unidentified. Time point given: newly diagnosed GD, antithyroid drugs for less than 3 months. Extracted PBMC RNA gave rise to the TCR library. Around 8.2 milliliters of peripheral blood were drawn into EDTA tubes. This sample also belongs to another study, concerning T cells in Graves' hyperthyroidism and ophthalmopathy. That study adds: A model of 13 V-J features distinguished ophthalmopathy from stable hyperthyroidism.

This receptor was identified in a man aged 18 to 29 with Graves disease. The gene calls are TRBV27 and TRBJ2-7; 10 nucleotides align to TRBD2. This specimen consisted of peripheral blood mononuclear cells (PBMCs), obtained at new diagnosis, from a patient treated with antithyroid drugs. In DNA form, the CDR3 reads TGTGCCACCCGACTAGCGGGTATCGTCCTCCTCTCCTACGAGCAGTACTTC. This codes for CATRLAGIVLLSYEQYF.